Presented here are 23 T cell receptor beta chains from one specimen sequenced in a study of monozygotic twins with inflammatory bowel disease. TCRdb reprocessed the 5' RACE reads, keeping one entry per CDR3 protein, no DNA. This repertoire includes approximately 160,000 distinct CDR3 sequences. The sample consisted of blood. The receptors shown here come from a human donor with ulcerative colitis or Crohn's disease, or a healthy co-twin of an affected twin (not recorded which).

The chain uses TRBV3-1 and TRBJ2-7; TCRdb's D call, TRBD2, is unchecked because there is no DNA. The CDR3 has 14 amino acids. Germline CDR1 and CDR2: LGHDT and YNNKEL (reference sequence). The CDR3 loop reads CASSQEAGLWEQYF.

The chain joins TRBV30 to TRBJ2-5; TCRdb's D call of TRBD2 is untestable without DNA. The CDR3 sequence is 13 residues long. Germline values: CDR1 GTSNPN, CDR2 SVGIG (reference sequence). The CDR3 sequence is CACPGAGEETQYF.

The rearrangement uses TRBV5-1 and TRBJ1-1. This CDR3 region has 11 residues. CDR1 is SGHRS and CDR2 is YFSETQ in the germline V gene. CDR3 sequence: CASSLEGEAFF.

The rearrangement links TRBV6-5 to TRBJ2-1; TCRdb proposes TRBD2, but this gene call is untestable without DNA. The germline CDR1 and CDR2 sequences are MNHEY and SVGAGI. The CDR3 is 17 residues long. The CDR3 is CASSYSLAGGPHNEQFF.

V and J are TRBV18 and TRBJ2-1; TCRdb calls TRBD1, which cannot be checked without DNA. Looked up from germline, CDR1 is KGHSH and CDR2 is LQKENI. The CDR3 runs to 14 residues. CDR3 protein: CASSYAGQGNEQFF.

The CDR3 is CASSLDQRLWTSGRGEENIQYF. The chain links TRBV11-2 to TRBJ2-4; without DNA, the TCRdb call of TRBD2 cannot be checked. The CDR3 is made up of 22 amino acids. From germline, CDR1 is SGHAT and CDR2 FQNNGV.

J is TRBJ1-2 and V is TRBV30; TCRdb outputs TRBD1, but without DNA this stays unchecked. CDR1 is GTSNPN, CDR2 SVGIG, per germline (reference sequence). The CDR3 runs to 11 residues. The CDR3 sequence: CAGGGDYGYTF. The whole variable domain, filled in from reference TRBV30 and TRBJ1-2, reads SQTIHQWPATLVQPVGSPLSLECTVEGTSNPNLYWYRQAAGRGLQLLFYSVGIGQISSEVPQNLSASRPQDRQFILSSKKLLLSDSGFYLCAGGGDYGYTFGSGTRLTVV.

The chain joins TRBV5-1 to TRBJ1-5. CDR1 and CDR2 (germline): SGHRS, YFSETQ. The CDR3 is made up of 15 amino acids. The CDR3 protein is CAGSAEGSGNQPQHF.

This rearrangement joins TRBV14 to TRBJ2-7; the D call from TCRdb, TRBD2, cannot be confirmed without DNA. The germline V gene encodes CDR1 SGHDN and CDR2 FVKESK. The CDR3 has 18 amino acids. CDR3: CASSQDTASSGRIGEQYF.

The rearrangement uses TRBV12-3 or TRBV12-4 and TRBJ1-1; the TCRdb D gene call, TRBD1, has no DNA to confirm it. This CDR3 has 16 residues. The CDR3: CASSLKTGGLNTEAFF.

The CDR3 region is CASSAPPGGKNTGELFF. The chain couples TRBV7-9 to TRBJ2-2; TCRdb outputs TRBD2, but without DNA this stays unchecked. The germline CDR1 and CDR2 sequences are SEHNR and FQNEAQ (reference sequence). The CDR3 spans 17 residues.

The V call is TRBV20-1, the J call TRBJ2-7; as DNA is missing, the TRBD2 call by TCRdb cannot be tested. From germline, CDR1 is DFQATT and CDR2 SNEGSKA (reference sequence). The length of the CDR3 is 15 residues. CDR3 sequence: CSASSAWGKSYEQYF.

The chain recombines TRBV9 with TRBJ1-1. CDR1 is SGDLS and CDR2 is YYNGEE in the germline V gene. The length of the CDR3 is 16 residues. The CDR3: CASSTGLSWWDTEAFF.

The chain employs TRBV5-1 and TRBJ1-1; lacking DNA, the TRBD1 call made by TCRdb goes unchecked. Per the germline V gene, CDR1 is SGHRS and CDR2 is YFSETQ. The CDR3 length is 14 residues. The CDR3: CASRTTGGNTEAFF.

CDR3 region: CSVGGSGAYEQYF. The rearrangement uses TRBV29-1 and TRBJ2-7; TCRdb calls TRBD2, which cannot be checked without DNA. This CDR3 region has 13 residues. Germline CDR1 and CDR2: SQVTM and ANQGSEA.

The genes are TRBV5-1 and TRBJ1-6. The CDR3 has 17 amino acids. Per the germline V gene, CDR1 is SGHRS and CDR2 is YFSETQ. CDR3 protein: CASSLNSLSSYNSPLHF.

This sequence joins TRBV4-1 and TRBJ1-5. The germline V gene encodes CDR1 MGHRA and CDR2 YSYEKL. CDR3 length: 13 residues. The CDR3 sequence is CASSQVGNQPQHF.

The V call is TRBV12-3 or TRBV12-4, the J call TRBJ2-6. This CDR3 is 13 amino acids long. CDR3 residues: CASADYLSNVLTF.

The chain couples TRBV10-3 to TRBJ2-5; checking the TCRdb D call of TRBD1 is not possible without DNA. Germline assignment: CDR1 ENHRY and CDR2 SYGVKD. The CDR3 spans 12 residues. This CDR3 is CAIMGQGETQYF.

The chain links TRBV18 to TRBJ2-7; the TCRdb D gene call, TRBD1, has no DNA to confirm it. The CDR3 sequence is 15 residues long. Germline CDR1 and CDR2: KGHSH and LQKENI. The CDR3: CASSPPDRVTYEQYF.

This chain links TRBV11-1 with TRBJ2-1; with no DNA, the TCRdb D assignment of TRBD2 cannot be verified. Germline V gene sequence: CDR1 SGHAT, CDR2 FQDESV (reference sequence). The CDR3 consists of 16 residues. The CDR3 here is CASSSLRGGIGNEQFF. The complete variable domain, with remaining parts taken from reference TRBV11-1 and TRBJ2-1, reads EAEVAQSPRYKITEKSQAVAFWCDPISGHATLYWYRQILGQGPELLVQFQDESVVDDSQLPKDRFSAERLKGVDSTLKIQPAELGDSAMYLCASSSLRGGIGNEQFFGPGTRLTVL.

The rearrangement joins TRBV20-1 to TRBJ2-1. The germline V gene has CDR1 DFQATT and CDR2 SNEGSKA (reference sequence). The CDR3 spans 13 residues. The CDR3 protein is CSVVLPLRNEQFF.

The gene calls are TRBV12-3 or TRBV12-4 and TRBJ2-7; there is no DNA to check the TCRdb D call of TRBD2. There are 14 residues in the CDR3. Here the CDR3 reads CASQFGGVSYEQYF.